The source of this TCR beta chain is a study of blood T cells in healthy people across ages. Study background: About one barcoded TCR beta cDNA was captured per two T cells.

PBMCs, at least 6 million per sample, were isolated. PCR was performed a second time for roughly 7 to 12 cycles using a sample-barcoded 5' primer and a J-beta primer mix. In TCRdb, the 5' RACE reads were re-called with MiXCR into one record per CDR3 protein. This sample has about 1,400,000 distinct CDR3 sequences; 55% to 75% occur once, and the top ten carry approximately 7%. The sample holds a few counts of this clonotype. Its antigen is still unknown. Whole-study findings and limits: Versus aged donors, long-lived donors had higher diversity and more naive CD4+ cells.

This CDR3 has 11 amino acids. CDR1 is MNHNS and CDR2 is SASEGT in the germline V gene. V lost 8 bases to trimming and J lost 7 bases, with 12 bases between them. This receptor was identified in a man younger than 35 in good health. The V gene is TRBV6-1, the J gene TRBJ2-7, with unresolved D. Sequencing input: blood. CDR3 DNA sequence: TGTGCCAGCGCTTGGTCTGTAGAGCAGTACTTC. Translation gives CASAWSVEQYF.